The 16 T cell receptor beta chains given below trace back to one sample, sequenced in a study of T-cell memory formation after mild COVID-19. TCRdb called the 5' RACE reads again in MiXCR, with one record for every CDR3 protein. The sample holds over 12,000 distinct CDR3 sequences, over 20% seen once. The sequenced sample was PBMCs or a T cell subset sorted from them (not recorded which). All receptors come from a man in his late teens or twenties who had mild COVID-19 (a few samples of this study predate the infection). Cell type and time point are not known.

This clonotype came up many times. The rearrangement links TRBV12-3 or TRBV12-4 to TRBJ2-2; D is unresolved. V lost 11 bases and J lost 3, with 10 bases in between. The CDR3 spans 12 residues. This chain's CDR3 is CAGRQHTGELFF. Written as DNA, the CDR3 is TGTGCCGGACGTCAGCACACCGGGGAGCTGTTTTTT.

This clonotype was seen ten or more times. The chain uses TRBV7-9 and TRBJ1-1, with D hard to call. Trimming took 7 bases from V and 0 from J, leaving 9 bases between them. The CDR3 length is 13 residues. Germline CDR1 SEHNR, CDR2 FQNEAQ (reference sequence). The chain's CDR3 is CASKEAVNTEAFF. The CDR3 bases are TGTGCCAGCAAGGAGGCGGTGAACACTGAAGCTTTCTTT.

This clonotype has ten or more counts. The rearrangement links TRBV7-9 to TRBJ1-1, with D possibly matching TRBD1 (6 bases). V was pared by 4 bases and J by 7 bases, with 10 bases between. Germline CDR1 is SEHNR and CDR2 is FQNEAQ (reference sequence). The length of the CDR3 is 12 residues. The CDR3, as DNA: TGTGCCAGCAGCTCTTACAGGGATGAAGCTTTCTTT. The encoded protein is CASSSYRDEAFF.

This clonotype was seen ten or more times. CDR3 amino acids: CASSPSPDMVRYV. In DNA form, the CDR3 reads TGTGCCAGCAGCCCCAGCCCCGATATGGTGCGGTACGTC. The chain couples TRBV7-2 to TRBJ2-7; D ambiguous. Germline values: CDR1 SGHTA, CDR2 FQGNSA. The CDR3 contains 13 residues. V was pared by 5 bases and J by 12 bases, with 20 bases between.

The chain combines TRBV10-3 with TRBJ1-5; D is perhaps TRBD1 (5 bases). Between the trimmed V and J ends, which lost 5 bases and 2 bases, there was a span of 13 bases. Germline CDR1 and CDR2: ENHRY and SYGVKD. This CDR3 is 15 amino acids long. The CDR3 coding sequence is TGTGCCATCAGTAACCAAATACAGGGCAATCAGCCCCAGCATTTT. Amino acid sequence: CAISNQIQGNQPQHF.

The chain recombines TRBV10-3 with TRBJ2-7; 9 nucleotides match TRBD1. V gave up 4 bases and J gave up 6 bases; unmatched junction bases: 4. Germline CDR1 ENHRY, CDR2 SYGVKD. This CDR3 region has 13 residues. CDR3 region: CAISGGQGPEQYV. The CDR3 DNA sequence: TGTGCCATCAGTGGTGGACAGGGGCCCGAGCAGTACGTC.

This clonotype is medium-sized (0.01 to 0.1%) by share. This chain uses TRBV4-1 with TRBJ2-7; weak D call: TRBD1 (6 bases). CDR1 is MGHRA and CDR2 is YSYEKL in the germline V gene. The CDR3 extends over 19 amino acids. V was pared by 1 base and J by 1 base, with 23 bases between. CDR3: CASSQGGVWAGAASYEQYF. Written as DNA, the CDR3 is TGCGCCAGCAGCCAAGGAGGGGTGTGGGCAGGGGCCGCTTCCTACGAGCAGTACTTC.

This chain uses TRBV20-1 with TRBJ2-1; 10 bases agree with TRBD2. Germline assignment: CDR1 DFQATT and CDR2 SNEGSKA (reference sequence). V lost 0 bases to trimming and J lost 4 bases; unmatched junction nucleotides: 6. The CDR3 spans 16 residues. As DNA, the CDR3 is TGCAGTGCTAGAGATGGATGGACTAGCGGATACAATGAGCAGTTCTTC. Translated, it gives CSARDGWTSGYNEQFF.

This clonotype has a count of ten or more. V and J are TRBV20-1 and TRBJ2-5; 7 nucleotides match TRBD2. CDR1 DFQATT and CDR2 SNEGSKA come from the germline V gene (reference sequence). The length of the CDR3 is 13 residues. The V and J ends lost 6 bases and 5 bases, in that order; junction bases with no gene match: 9. The CDR3, as DNA: TGCAGTGCCCGGGTCCCCGGGGGGGAGACCCAGTACTTC. It codes for CSARVPGGETQYF.

This clonotype was counted ten times or more. The DNA for the CDR3 is TGTGCCAGCAGCTTTCTAGGAGCGGGGGGTTCCTACAATGAGCAGTTCTTC. Encoded protein: CASSFLGAGGSYNEQFF. The genes are TRBV13 and TRBJ2-1, with TRBD2 matching 9 bases. CDR3 length: 17 residues. V was pared by 3 bases and J by 1 base, with 7 bases of the junction left unmatched. Germline CDR1 PRHDT, CDR2 FYEKMQ (reference sequence).

The chain couples TRBV7-3 to TRBJ2-1, with 9 bases matching TRBD2. With V trimmed by 4 bases and J by 5 bases, 9 bases remained unmatched. The CDR3 totals 16 residues. Per the germline V gene, CDR1 is SGHTA and CDR2 is FQGTGA. The DNA for the CDR3 is TGTGCCAGCAGCTCAGGGACTAGCAGGACAAACAATGAGCAGTTCTTC. This codes for CASSSGTSRTNNEQFF. Variable domain in full (rest from reference TRBV7-3 and TRBJ2-1): GAGVSQTPSNKVTEKGKYVELRCDPISGHTALYWYRQSLGQGPEFLIYFQGTGAADDSGLPNDRFFAVRPEGSVSTLKIQRTERGDSAVYLCASSSGTSRTNNEQFFGPGTRLTVL.

The chain combines TRBV20-1 with TRBJ1-5; no firm D call. CDR1 and CDR2 (germline): DFQATT, SNEGSKA (reference sequence). CDR3 size: 17 residues. V lost 0 bases to trimming and J lost 0 bases, with 15 bases between them. The CDR3 loop is CSARDKRKRDSNQPQHF. The DNA for the CDR3 is TGCAGTGCTAGAGATAAAAGGAAGCGGGATAGCAATCAGCCCCAGCATTTT.

The chain links TRBV12-3 or TRBV12-4 to TRBJ2-3, with 7 nucleotides matching TRBD1. The trim removed 6 bases at V and 0 bases at J, leaving 15 bases unmatched. The CDR3 spans 18 residues. The CDR3 nucleotides are TGTGCCAGCAGACAGGAAGAGGTCGGGACAGCTAGCACAGATACGCAGTATTTT. Translation gives CASRQEEVGTASTDTQYF.

In its sample, this clonotype was seen many times. This sequence joins TRBV10-3 and TRBJ2-7; 9 positions agree with TRBD1. The CDR3 runs 12 residues. Unmatched junction bases numbered 7, after V lost 10 bases and J lost 6 bases. The germline V gene encodes CDR1 ENHRY and CDR2 SYGVKD. The chain's CDR3 is CATGQGPREQYF. CDR3 DNA sequence: TGTGCCACGGGACAGGGTCCACGCGAGCAGTACTTC.

This clonotype was observed many times. The chain uses TRBV24-1 and TRBJ2-5, with 10 nucleotides matching TRBD2. Germline CDR1 KGHDR, CDR2 SFDVKD. This CDR3 has 15 residues. V shed 4 bases and J 3 bases; nucleotides not matched to a gene: 4. CDR3 sequence: CATSEPAGGKETQYF. The DNA of the CDR3 is TGTGCCACCAGTGAGCCAGCGGGGGGGAAAGAGACCCAGTACTTC.

The sample holds many counts of this clonotype. V gene TRBV10-2 combines with J gene TRBJ2-1; D ambiguous. This CDR3 is 12 amino acids long. Germline CDR1 reads WSHSY; CDR2 reads SAAADI. Trimming shortened V by 6 bases and J by 15 bases, and 18 bases separated the two germline ends. CDR3 nucleotides: TGCGCCAGCAGCTCCCACCCGAGGCTAGGGTTCTTC. Translating it yields CASSSHPRLGFF.